The clone carrying this TCR beta chain was observed many times. Specified time point: newly diagnosed GD, antithyroid drugs for less than 3 months. PBMC RNA served as the TCR library source. The sample comes from a study of regulatory T cells in long-lasting Graves disease. Library construction for TCR beta used iRepertoire HTBI primers and Arm-PCR of CDR3 regions. MiXCR, run by TCRdb on the multiplex PCR reads, gives a single entry per CDR3 protein. The sample includes hundreds of thousands of distinct CDR3 sequences, 16% of them seen just once. This sample also belongs to another study, concerning T cells in Graves' hyperthyroidism and ophthalmopathy. Per that paper: Exclusion of patients followed from uncontrolled infection, other autoimmune disease, pregnancy or lactation. Initially, a first-round RT-PCR of the TCR CDR3 employed the HTBI primer set. For ophthalmopathy, model prediction preceded onset by a median 6.5 months.

Source: peripheral blood mononuclear cells (PBMCs), taken at new diagnosis, from a patient treated with antithyroid drugs. The receptor comes from a woman under 40 with Graves disease.

The CDR3 loop reads CASSLSPLRVYGYTF. CDR3 coding DNA: TGTGCCAGCAGTTTATCCCCCCTTAGGGTGTATGGCTACACCTTC. This sequence joins TRBV27 and TRBJ1-2; D gene unclear. Germline V gene data show CDR1 as MNHEY and CDR2 as SMNVEV (reference sequence). The CDR3 length is 15 residues. V was shortened by 0 bases and J by 5 bases, with 13 bases between the two germline ends.